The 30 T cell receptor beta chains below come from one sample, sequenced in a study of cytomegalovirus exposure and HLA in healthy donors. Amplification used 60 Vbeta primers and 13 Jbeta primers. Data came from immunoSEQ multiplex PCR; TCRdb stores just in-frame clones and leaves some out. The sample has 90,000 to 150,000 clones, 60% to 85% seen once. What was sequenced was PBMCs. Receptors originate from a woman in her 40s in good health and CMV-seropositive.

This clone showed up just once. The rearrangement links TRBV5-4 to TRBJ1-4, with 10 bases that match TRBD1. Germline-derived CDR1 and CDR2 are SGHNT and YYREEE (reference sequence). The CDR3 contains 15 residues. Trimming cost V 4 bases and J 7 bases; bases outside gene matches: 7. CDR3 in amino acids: CASSRMGTGVEKLFF. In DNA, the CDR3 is TGTGCCAGCAGCCGAATGGGGACAGGGGTTGAAAAACTGTTTTTT.

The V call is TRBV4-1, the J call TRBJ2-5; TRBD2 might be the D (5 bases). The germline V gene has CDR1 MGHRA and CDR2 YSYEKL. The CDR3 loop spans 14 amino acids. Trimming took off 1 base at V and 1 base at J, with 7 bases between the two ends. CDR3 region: CASSQGGPQETQYF. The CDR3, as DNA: TGCGCCAGCAGCCAAGGCGGGCCCCAAGAGACCCAGTACTTC.

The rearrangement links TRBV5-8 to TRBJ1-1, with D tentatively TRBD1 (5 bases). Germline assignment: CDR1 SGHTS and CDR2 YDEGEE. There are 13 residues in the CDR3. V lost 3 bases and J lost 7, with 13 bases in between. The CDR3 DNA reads TGTGCCAGCAGCTACAACAGGTACCTTGAAGCTTTCTTT. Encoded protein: CASSYNRYLEAFF. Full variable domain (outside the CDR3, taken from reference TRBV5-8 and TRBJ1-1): EAGVTQSPTHLIKTRGQQATLRCSPISGHTSVYWYQQALGLGLQFLLWYDEGEERNRGNFPPRFSGRQFPNYSSELNVNALELEDSALYLCASSYNRYLEAFFGQGTRLTVV.

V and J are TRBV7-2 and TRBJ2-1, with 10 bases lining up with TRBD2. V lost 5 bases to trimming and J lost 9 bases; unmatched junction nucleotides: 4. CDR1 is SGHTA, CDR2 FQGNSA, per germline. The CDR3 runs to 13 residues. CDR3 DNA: TGTGCCAGCAGCCTCCAGCGGGGGGGTGAGCAGTTCTTC. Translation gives CASSLQRGGEQFF. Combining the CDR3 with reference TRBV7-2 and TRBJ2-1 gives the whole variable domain GAGVSQSPSNKVTEKGKDVELRCDPISGHTALYWYRQSLGQGLEFLIYFQGNSAPDKSGLPSDRFSAERTGGSVSTLTIQRTQQEDSAVYLCASSLQRGGEQFFGPGTRLTVL.

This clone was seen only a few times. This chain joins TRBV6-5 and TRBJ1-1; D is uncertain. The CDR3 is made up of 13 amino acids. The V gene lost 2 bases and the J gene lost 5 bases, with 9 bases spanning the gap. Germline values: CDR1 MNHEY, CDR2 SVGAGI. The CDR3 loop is CASSYELRTEAFF. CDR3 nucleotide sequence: TGTGCCAGCAGTTACGAGCTTCGGACTGAAGCTTTCTTT.

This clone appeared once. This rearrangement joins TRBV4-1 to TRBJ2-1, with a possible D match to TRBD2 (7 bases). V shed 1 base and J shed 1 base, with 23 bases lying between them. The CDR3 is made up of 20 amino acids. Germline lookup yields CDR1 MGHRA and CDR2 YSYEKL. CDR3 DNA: TGCGCCAGCAGCCAAGGTAGAGGAGGGGGGGGCAGGGGTTCCTACAATGAGCAGTTCTTC. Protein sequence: CASSQGRGGGGRGSYNEQFF.

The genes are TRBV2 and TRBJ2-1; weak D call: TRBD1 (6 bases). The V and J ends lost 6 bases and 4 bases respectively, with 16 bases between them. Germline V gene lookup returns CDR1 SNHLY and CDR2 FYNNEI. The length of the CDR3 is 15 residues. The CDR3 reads CASRVGDIYYNEQFF. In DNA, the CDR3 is TGTGCCAGCAGGGTTGGGGACATCTATTACAATGAGCAGTTCTTC.

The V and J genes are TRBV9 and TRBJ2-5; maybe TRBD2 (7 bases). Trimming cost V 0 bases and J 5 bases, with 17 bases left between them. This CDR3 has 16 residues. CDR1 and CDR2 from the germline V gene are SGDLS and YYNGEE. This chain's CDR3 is CASSVDGGPRGETQYF. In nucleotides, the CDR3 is TGTGCCAGCAGCGTAGACGGGGGGCCCCGAGGGGAGACCCAGTACTTC.

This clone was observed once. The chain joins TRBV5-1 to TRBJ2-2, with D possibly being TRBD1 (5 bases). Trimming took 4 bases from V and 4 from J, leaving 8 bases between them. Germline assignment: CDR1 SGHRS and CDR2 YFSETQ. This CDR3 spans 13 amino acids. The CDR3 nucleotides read TGCGCCAGCAGCCTGACAGTCACCGGGGAGCTGTTTTTT. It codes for CASSLTVTGELFF.

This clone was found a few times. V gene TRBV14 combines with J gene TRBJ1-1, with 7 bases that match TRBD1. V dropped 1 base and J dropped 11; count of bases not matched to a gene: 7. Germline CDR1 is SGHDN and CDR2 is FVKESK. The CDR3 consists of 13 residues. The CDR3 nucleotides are TGTGCCAGCAGCCAAGCAACAGGGGCAGGCGCTTTCTTT. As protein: CASSQATGAGAFF.

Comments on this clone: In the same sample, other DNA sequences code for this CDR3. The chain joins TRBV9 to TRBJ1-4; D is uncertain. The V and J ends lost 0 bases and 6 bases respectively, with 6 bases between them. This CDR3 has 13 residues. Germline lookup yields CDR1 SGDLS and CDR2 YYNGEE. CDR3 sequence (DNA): TGTGCCAGCAGCGTAGGTACGGATGAAAAACTGTTTTTT. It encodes CASSVGTDEKLFF.

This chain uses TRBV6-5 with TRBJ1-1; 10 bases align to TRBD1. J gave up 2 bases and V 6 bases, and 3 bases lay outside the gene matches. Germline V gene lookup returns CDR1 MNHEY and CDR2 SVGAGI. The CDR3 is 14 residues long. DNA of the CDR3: TGTGCCAGCAGGACAGGGGGCACCAACACTGAAGCTTTCTTT. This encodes CASRTGGTNTEAFF.

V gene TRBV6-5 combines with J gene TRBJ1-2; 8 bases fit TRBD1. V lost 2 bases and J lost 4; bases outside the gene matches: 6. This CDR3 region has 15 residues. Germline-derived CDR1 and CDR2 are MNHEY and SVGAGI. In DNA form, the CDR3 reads TGTGCCAGCAGTTACATTGGGACAGGTGCCTATGGCTACACCTTC. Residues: CASSYIGTGAYGYTF.

CDR3 region: CASSLGGSQDEQYF. The CDR3 region has the DNA TGTGCCAGCAGCTTAGGAGGTAGCCAAGACGAGCAGTACTTC. J is TRBJ2-7 and V is TRBV7-2; D call uncertain. CDR1 SGHTA and CDR2 FQGNSA come from the germline V gene. The CDR3 has 14 amino acids. V was trimmed by 1 base and J by 5 bases, leaving 12 bases between them.

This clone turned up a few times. The CDR3 DNA sequence: TGTGCCAGCAGCACGGGGAGGACAGGGCGGTACGAGCAGTACTTC. Translating it yields CASSTGRTGRYEQYF. The V call is TRBV5-6, the J call TRBJ2-7, with TRBD1 matching over 8 bases. The CDR3 is made up of 15 amino acids. The J segment lost 4 bases and the V segment lost 4 bases, leaving 10 bases of the junction unmatched. The germline gives CDR1 SGHDT, CDR2 YYEEEE.

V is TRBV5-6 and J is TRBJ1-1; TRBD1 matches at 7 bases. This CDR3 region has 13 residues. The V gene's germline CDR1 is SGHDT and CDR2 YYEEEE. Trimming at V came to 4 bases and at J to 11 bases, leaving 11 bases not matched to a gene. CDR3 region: CASSPARQGWAFF. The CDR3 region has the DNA TGTGCCAGCAGCCCCGCAAGACAGGGATGGGCTTTCTTT. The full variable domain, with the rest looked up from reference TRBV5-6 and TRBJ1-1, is DAGVTQSPTHLIKTRGQQVTLRCSPKSGHDTVSWYQQALGQGPQFIFQYYEEEERQRGNFPDRFSGHQFPNYSSELNVNALLLGDSALYLCASSPARQGWAFFGQGTRLTVV.

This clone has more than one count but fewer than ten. CDR3 in DNA: TGTGCCAGCAGGACAGGACCTAACTCTGGAAACACCATATATTTT. This sequence encodes CASRTGPNSGNTIYF. The chain has TRBV6-1 and TRBJ1-3, with D tentatively TRBD1 (6 bases). This CDR3 comprises 15 residues. CDR1 is MNHNS, CDR2 SASEGT, per germline. Deletions cut 6 bases from V and 0 bases from J, with 12 bases between.

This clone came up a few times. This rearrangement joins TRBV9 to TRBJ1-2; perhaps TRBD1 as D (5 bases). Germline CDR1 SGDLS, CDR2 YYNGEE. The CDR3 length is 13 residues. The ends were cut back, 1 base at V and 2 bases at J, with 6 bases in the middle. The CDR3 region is CASSVRGNYGYTF. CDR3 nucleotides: TGTGCCAGCAGCGTAAGGGGCAACTATGGCTACACCTTC.

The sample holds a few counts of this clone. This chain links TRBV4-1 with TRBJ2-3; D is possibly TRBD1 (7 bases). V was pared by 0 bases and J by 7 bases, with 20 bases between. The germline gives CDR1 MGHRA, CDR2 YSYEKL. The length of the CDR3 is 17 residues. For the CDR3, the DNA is TGCGCCAGCAGCCAAGATAACGGCAGGGGGAGGTCATATACGCAGTATTTT. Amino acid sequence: CASSQDNGRGRSYTQYF.

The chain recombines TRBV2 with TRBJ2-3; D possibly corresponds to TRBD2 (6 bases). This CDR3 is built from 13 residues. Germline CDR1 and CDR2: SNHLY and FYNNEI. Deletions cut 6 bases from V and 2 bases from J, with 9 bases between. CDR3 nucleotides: TGTGCCAGCAGGGGAGGACTCACAGATACGCAGTATTTT. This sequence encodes CASRGGLTDTQYF.

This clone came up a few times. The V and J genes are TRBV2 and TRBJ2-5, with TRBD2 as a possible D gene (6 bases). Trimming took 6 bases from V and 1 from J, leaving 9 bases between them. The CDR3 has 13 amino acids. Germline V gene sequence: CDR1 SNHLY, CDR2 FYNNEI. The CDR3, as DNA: TGTGCCAGCAGGGGGGGTCTCCAAGAGACCCAGTACTTC. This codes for CASRGGLQETQYF.

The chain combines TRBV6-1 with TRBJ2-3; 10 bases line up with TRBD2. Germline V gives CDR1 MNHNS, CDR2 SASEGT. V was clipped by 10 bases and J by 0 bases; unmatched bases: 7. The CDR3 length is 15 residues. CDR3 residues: CATEERGGSTDTQYF. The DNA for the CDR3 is TGTGCCACCGAGGAGCGGGGGGGAAGCACAGATACGCAGTATTTT.

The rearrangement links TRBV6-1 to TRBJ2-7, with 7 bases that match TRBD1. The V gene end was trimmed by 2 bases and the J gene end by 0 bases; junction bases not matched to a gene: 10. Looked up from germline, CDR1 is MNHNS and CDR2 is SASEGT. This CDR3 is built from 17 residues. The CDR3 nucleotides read TGTGCCAGCAGTGAACAACTTGACGGGACAGTCTCCTACGAGCAGTACTTC. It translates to CASSEQLDGTVSYEQYF.

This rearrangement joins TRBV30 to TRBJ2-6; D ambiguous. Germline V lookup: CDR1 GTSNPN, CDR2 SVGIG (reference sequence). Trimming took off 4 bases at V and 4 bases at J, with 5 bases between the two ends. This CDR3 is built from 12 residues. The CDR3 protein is CAWTLGANVLTF. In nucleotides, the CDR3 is TGTGCCTGGACATTGGGGGCCAACGTCCTGACTTTC.

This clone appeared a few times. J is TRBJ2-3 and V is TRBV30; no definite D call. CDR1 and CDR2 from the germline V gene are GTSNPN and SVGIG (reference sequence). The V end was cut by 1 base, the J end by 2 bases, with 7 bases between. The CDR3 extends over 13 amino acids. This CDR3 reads CAWSEAITDTQYF. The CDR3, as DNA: TGTGCCTGGAGTGAAGCTATCACAGATACGCAGTATTTT. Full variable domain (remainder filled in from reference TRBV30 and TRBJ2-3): SQTIHQWPATLVQPVGSPLSLECTVEGTSNPNLYWYRQAAGRGLQLLFYSVGIGQISSEVPQNLSASRPQDRQFILSSKKLLLSDSGFYLCAWSEAITDTQYFGPGTRLTVL.

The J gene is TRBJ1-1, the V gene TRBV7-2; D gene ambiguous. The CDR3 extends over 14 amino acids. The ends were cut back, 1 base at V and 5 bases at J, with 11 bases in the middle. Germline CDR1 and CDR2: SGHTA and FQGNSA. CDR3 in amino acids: CASSLGRGRTEAFF. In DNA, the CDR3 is TGTGCCAGCAGCTTAGGGCGGGGAAGGACTGAAGCTTTCTTT.

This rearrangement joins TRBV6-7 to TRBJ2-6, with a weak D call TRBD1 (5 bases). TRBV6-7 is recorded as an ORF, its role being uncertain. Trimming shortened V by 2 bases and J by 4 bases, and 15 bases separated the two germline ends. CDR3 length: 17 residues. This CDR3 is CASSYPISGHGANVLTF. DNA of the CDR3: TGTGCCAGCAGTTACCCCATATCAGGGCACGGGGCCAACGTCCTGACTTTC.

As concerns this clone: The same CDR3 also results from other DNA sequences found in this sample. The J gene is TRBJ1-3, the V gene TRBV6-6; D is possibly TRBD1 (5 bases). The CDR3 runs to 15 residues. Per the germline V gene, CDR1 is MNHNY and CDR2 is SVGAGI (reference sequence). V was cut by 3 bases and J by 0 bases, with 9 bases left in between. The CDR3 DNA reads TGTGCCAGCAGTTATCAGGGCAGCTCTGGAAACACCATATATTTT. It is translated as CASSYQGSSGNTIYF.

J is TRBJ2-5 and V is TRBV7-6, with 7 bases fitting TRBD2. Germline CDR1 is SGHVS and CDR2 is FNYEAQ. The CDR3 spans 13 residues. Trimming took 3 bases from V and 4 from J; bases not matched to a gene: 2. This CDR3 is CASSFAGVETQYF. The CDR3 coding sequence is TGTGCCAGCAGCTTCGCGGGGGTAGAGACCCAGTACTTC.

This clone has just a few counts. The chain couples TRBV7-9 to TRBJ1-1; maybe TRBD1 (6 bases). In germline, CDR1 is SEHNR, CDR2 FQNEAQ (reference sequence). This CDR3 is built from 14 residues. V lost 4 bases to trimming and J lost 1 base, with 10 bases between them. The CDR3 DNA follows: TGTGCCAGCAGCTCGTTCAGGGGGAACACTGAAGCTTTCTTT. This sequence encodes CASSSFRGNTEAFF.